This TCR beta chain originates from a study of beta chain features in type 1 diabetes. CDR1 and CDR2 (germline): SGHAT, FQNNGV. The CDR3 totals 19 residues. V lost 1 base, J lost 7 bases, and 28 bases lay in between. Sequenced material consisted of expressed TCRB transcripts (all of the isolated RNA was reverse transcribed). Only in-frame clones appear in the TCRdb table, and some are missing; sequencing was by immunoSEQ multiplex PCR. This sample yields 500,000 to 700,000 clones, of which around 16% are seen a single time; 0.093% belongs to the top ten. This TCR was sampled from a man between 18 and 29 years old in good health. The sample consisted of naive CD4+ T cells from blood. V usage is TRBV11-2 and J usage is TRBJ1-2; D gene unclear. The CDR3 DNA reads as TGTGCCAGCAGCTTAGGGCTTAGGCGGCGGAGGACCTTTGAGAGTGGCTACACCTTC. It translates to CASSLGLRRRRTFESGYTF.